The clone carrying this TCR beta chain is medium-sized by share. Its antigen is not identified. No cell sorting was done before RNA was extracted from the tissue. Three rounds of nested PCR, following a modified ARM-PCR protocol, produced the TCRbeta library. TCRdb re-called the multiplex PCR reads through MiXCR, storing one row per CDR3 protein. Among roughly 150,000 distinct CDR3 sequences listed, roughly 66% were seen once. This sample is drawn from a study of tumor and adjacent non-tumor tissue in lung cancer. Per germline, CDR1 SGHAT and CDR2 FQNNGV. This CDR3 is built from 15 residues. Trimming left V 2 bases short and J 4 bases short, with 15 bases between. Broader study findings: Shorter survival was associated with higher TCR diversity in tumors.

The V and J genes are TRBV11-2 and TRBJ2-7; D is perhaps TRBD2 (5 bases). This clonotype originated in a man in his 60s with small cell lung cancer. The material sequenced was lung tumor tissue. The CDR3 sequence is CASSLLNGVGYEQYF. The CDR3 region has the DNA TGTGCCAGCAGCTTATTAAACGGGGTAGGGTACGAGCAGTACTTC.